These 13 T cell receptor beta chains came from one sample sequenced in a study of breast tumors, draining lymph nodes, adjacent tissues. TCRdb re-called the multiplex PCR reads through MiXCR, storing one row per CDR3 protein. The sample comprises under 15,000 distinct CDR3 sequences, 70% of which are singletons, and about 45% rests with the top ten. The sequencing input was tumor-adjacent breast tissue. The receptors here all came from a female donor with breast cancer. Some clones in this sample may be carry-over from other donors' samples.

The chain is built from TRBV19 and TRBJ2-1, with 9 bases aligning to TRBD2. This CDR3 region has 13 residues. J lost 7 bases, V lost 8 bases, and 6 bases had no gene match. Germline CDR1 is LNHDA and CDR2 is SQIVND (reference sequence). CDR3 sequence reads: CASHSGRHNEQFF. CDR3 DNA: TGTGCCAGTCATAGCGGGAGACATAATGAGCAGTTCTTC.

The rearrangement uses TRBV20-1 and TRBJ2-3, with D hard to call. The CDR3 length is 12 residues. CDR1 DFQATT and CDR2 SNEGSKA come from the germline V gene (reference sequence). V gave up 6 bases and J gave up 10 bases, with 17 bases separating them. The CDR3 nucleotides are TGCAGTGCCGTACGACCGTCGGGTGCGCAGTATTTT. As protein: CSAVRPSGAQYF.

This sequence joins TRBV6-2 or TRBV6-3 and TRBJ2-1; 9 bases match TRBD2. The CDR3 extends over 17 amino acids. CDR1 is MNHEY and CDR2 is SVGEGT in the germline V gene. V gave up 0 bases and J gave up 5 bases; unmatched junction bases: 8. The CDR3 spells CASSYSPGSGGNNEQFF. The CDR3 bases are TGTGCCAGCAGTTACTCTCCGGGTAGCGGGGGAAACAATGAGCAGTTCTTC.

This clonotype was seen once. CDR3 nucleotides: TGTGCCAGCACCCCTCTTCTGGGGAGCCAACGTGGCTACACCTTC. It translates to CASTPLLGSQRGYTF. The chain has TRBV12-3 or TRBV12-4 and TRBJ1-2; D ambiguous. Trimming removed 7 bases at V and 7 bases at J, with 22 bases between. The CDR3 spans 15 residues.

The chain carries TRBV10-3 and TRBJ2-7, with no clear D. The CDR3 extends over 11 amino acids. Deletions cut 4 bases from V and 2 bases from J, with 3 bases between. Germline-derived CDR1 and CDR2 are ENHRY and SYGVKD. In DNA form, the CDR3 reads TGTGCCATCAGTGGGGCCTACGAGCAGTACTTC. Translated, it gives CAISGAYEQYF.

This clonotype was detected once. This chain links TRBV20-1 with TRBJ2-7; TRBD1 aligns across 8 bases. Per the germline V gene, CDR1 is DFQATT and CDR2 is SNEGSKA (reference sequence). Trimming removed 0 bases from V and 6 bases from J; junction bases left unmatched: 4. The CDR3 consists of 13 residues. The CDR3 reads CSARDNDRGEQYF. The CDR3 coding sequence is TGCAGTGCTAGAGATAATGACAGGGGCGAGCAGTACTTC.

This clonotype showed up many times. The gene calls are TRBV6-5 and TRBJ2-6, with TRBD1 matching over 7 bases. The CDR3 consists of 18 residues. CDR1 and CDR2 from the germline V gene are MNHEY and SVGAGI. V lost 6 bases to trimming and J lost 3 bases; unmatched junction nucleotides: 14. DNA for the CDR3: TGTGCCAGCAGACCCGACAGGGCCCCTCAAGGTGGGGCCAACGTCCTGACTTTC. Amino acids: CASRPDRAPQGGANVLTF.

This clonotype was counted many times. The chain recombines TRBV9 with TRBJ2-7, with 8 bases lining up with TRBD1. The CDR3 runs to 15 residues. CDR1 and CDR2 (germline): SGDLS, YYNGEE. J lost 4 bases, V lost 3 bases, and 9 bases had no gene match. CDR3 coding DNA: TGTGCCAGCAGCGCCCGACAGGGGTGGTCTTACGAGCAGTACTTC. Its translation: CASSARQGWSYEQYF.

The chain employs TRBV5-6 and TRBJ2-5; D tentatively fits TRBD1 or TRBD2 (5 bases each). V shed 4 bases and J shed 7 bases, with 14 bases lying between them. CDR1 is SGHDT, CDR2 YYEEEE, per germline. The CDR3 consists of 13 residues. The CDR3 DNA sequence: TGTGCCAGCAGCCCCGGGGCCCGGGGGACCCAGTACTTC. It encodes CASSPGARGTQYF. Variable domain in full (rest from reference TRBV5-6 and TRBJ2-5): DAGVTQSPTHLIKTRGQQVTLRCSPKSGHDTVSWYQQALGQGPQFIFQYYEEEERQRGNFPDRFSGHQFPNYSSELNVNALLLGDSALYLCASSPGARGTQYFGPGTRLLVL.

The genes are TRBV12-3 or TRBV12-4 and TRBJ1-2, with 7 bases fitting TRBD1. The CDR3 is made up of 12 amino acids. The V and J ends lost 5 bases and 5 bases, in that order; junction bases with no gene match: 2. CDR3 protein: CASSRGQYGYTF. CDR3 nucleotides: TGTGCCAGCAGTCGGGGACAGTATGGCTACACCTTC.

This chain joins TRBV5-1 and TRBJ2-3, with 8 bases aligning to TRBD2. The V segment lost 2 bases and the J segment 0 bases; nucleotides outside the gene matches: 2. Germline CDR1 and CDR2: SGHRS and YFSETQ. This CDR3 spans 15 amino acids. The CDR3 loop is CASSLASGSTDTQYF. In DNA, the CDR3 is TGCGCCAGCAGCTTAGCTAGCGGGAGCACAGATACGCAGTATTTT.

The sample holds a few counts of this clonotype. CDR3 sequence: CATSEWGNQPQHF. CDR3 in DNA: TGTGCCACCAGTGAATGGGGGAATCAGCCCCAGCATTTT. The V and J genes are TRBV24-1 and TRBJ1-5, with D possibly matching TRBD1 (5 bases). CDR1 is KGHDR, CDR2 SFDVKD, per germline. This CDR3 region has 13 residues. V lost 4 bases and J lost 4, with 7 bases in between.

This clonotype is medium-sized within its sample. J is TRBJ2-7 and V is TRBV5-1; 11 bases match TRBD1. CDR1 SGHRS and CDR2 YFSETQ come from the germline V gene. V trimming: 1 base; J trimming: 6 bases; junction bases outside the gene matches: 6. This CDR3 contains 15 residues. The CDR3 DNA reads TGCGCCAGCAGCTTGCCCCGGACAGGGGGCGGCGAGCAGTACTTC. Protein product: CASSLPRTGGGEQYF.